This TCR beta chain was sequenced during a study of blood T cell repertoires in COVID-19. Study at large: Samples came from the United States, Italy and Spain, spanning acute and convalescent COVID-19. Nucleic acid was either cDNA or gDNA, and it came from T cells, B-cell-depleted T cells, or PBMCs.

Per the authors' pipeline: Amplification of reference gene primers was used by the study to estimate nucleated cell counts. The method was immunoSEQ multiplex PCR; TCRdb's version includes in-frame clones alone and lacks a portion of them. V, J and clone size were drawn from that table, and D and trimming were deduced from the DNA. The sample has a few hundred thousand clones, approximately 88% seen once; the top ten hold about 6.1%. The CDR3 is 14 residues long. Living in 24 US areas, the participants were between 18 and 89 years of age. This chain links TRBV21-1 with TRBJ1-3; the table's TRBD1 call for D was not verified on the DNA. TRBV21-1 constitutes a pseudogene. Sequenced sample: PBMCs or T cells enriched from blood (not recorded which). This sequence originates from a woman aged 40 to 50 who had recovered from COVID-19. CDR3 sequence (DNA): TGTGCCAGCTCCCCCCAGGGGGGCGGAAACACCATATATTTT. Protein sequence: CASSPQGGGNTIYF.